This T cell receptor beta chain was identified during a study of blood T cell repertoires in COVID-19 (TCRdb year 2020). Some background on the complete study: The collaborator samples originated in the United States, Italy and Spain and spanned the acute and convalescent phases of COVID-19. The material from the prospective study consisted of cDNA or gDNA derived from T cells, B-cell-depleted T cells, or PBMCs. Subjects who had been exposed to COVID-19, were actively infected with it, or had recovered from it provided the deeply sampled blood TCRbeta repertoires that made up the dataset. A freely available public database, intended as a resource for researchers studying the immune response to SARS-CoV-2, is where the repertoires were released. Samples came from the ongoing ImmuneRACE study (first 160 participants) plus 1,254 subjects from 6 global collaborators. The sample metadata nearly always contained a de-identified subject ID, COVID-19 status, age in years and sex. HLA class I and class II types, where available, came from metadata supplied by the sample provider rather than from assay-based typing. What the authors observed across the whole study: The amount of clinical and demographic metadata varied by source and participant and was provided uncurated.

The immunoSEQ Assay, a bias-controlled multiplex PCR, was used to amplify TCRbeta CDR3 regions from genomic DNA. The authors' analysis ran thus. Within the assay, amplification of reference gene primers was used to estimate how many nucleated cells each sample contained. To quantify the absolute abundance of each unique TCRbeta CDR3 rearrangement, sequence reads were collapsed and filtered. For each sample, productive Simpson clonality was calculated by taking the square root of Simpson's diversity index across productive rearrangements. TCRdb's version of the immuneACCESS table is confined to in-frame rearrangements and falls short of the full clone set. An unresolved V gene accounts for under half of the shortfall where checked; the remainder is of unknown origin. D and trimming were read from the DNA, whereas the V and J calls and clone size are those reported in that table. This sample has fewer than 350,000 clones in its table, and around nine tenths of those were observed once. The top ten constitute approximately 5% of the sample.

Sequences SGHNT (CDR1) and YENEEA (CDR2) are obtained from the germline V gene. The junction shows trimming of 5 bases on V and 6 bases on J, plus 16 bases between the germline ends. The CDR3 runs 15 amino acids, cysteine and phenylalanine included. Only CDR3 DNA remains: 45 bases, in frame from the first base. Comments on this clone: The antigen it binds to is not known. No per-base quality is available; no much larger clone lies one base away.

Participants in the prospective study were enrolled through a virtual design, were aged about 18 to 89 years, and lived in 24 United States geographic areas. To assign participants to cohorts, the prospective study relied on clinical history that participants themselves reported in a screening survey and a study questionnaire. Recovered participants in ImmuneRACE Cohort 3 were defined as having two consecutive negative NP/OP PCR tests, clearance from a healthcare professional, or resolution of symptoms. Each participant in the prospective study had whole blood, serum and a nasopharyngeal or oropharyngeal swab collected by mobile phlebotomists. Additional blood draws and questionnaires over an approximately two-month period could optionally be provided by prospective study participants. Before DNA extraction, blood samples from the prospective study were shipped at room temperature or frozen.

This TCR derives from a man aged 60 to 75 who had recovered from COVID-19. Specimen: PBMCs or T cells enriched from blood (not recorded which). Here the chain combines TRBV11-3 and TRBJ2-2, and the D gene may be TRBD1, 5 bases matching. The nucleotides read TGTGCCAGCAGCCCGGACGGACAAGGGGCCGGGGAGCTGTTTTTT. It translates as CASSPDGQGAGELFF.